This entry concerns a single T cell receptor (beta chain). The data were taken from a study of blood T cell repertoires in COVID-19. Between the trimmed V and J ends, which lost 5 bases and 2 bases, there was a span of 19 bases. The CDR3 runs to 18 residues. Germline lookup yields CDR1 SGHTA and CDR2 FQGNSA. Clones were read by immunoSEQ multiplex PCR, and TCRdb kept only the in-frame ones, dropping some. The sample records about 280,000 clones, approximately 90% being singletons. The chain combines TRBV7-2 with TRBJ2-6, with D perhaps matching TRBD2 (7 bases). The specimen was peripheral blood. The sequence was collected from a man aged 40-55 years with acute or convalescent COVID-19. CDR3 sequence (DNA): TGTGCCAGCAGCCTCCCCGGGGGCGGGGGCGCTGGGGCCAACGTCCTGACTTTC. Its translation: CASSLPGGGGAGANVLTF.